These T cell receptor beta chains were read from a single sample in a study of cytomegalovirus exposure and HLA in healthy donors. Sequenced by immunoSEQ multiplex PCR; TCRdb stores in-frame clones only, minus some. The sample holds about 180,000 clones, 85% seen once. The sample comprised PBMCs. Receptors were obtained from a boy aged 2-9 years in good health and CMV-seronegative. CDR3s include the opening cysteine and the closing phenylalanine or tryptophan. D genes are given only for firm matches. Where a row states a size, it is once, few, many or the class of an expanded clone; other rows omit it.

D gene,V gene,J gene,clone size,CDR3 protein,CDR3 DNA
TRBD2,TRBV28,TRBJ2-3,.,CASRLAGVIDTQYF,TGTGCCAGCCGCCTAGCGGGAGTAATAGATACGCAGTATTTT
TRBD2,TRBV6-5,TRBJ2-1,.,CASSYYAGGRSNEQFF,TGTGCCAGCAGTTACTACGCGGGAGGAAGGTCGAATGAGCAGTTCTTC
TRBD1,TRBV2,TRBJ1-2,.,CARTGRDWGYTF,TGTGCCAGGACAGGGCGGGACTGGGGCTACACCTTC
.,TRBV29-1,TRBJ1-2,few,CSVEARRGYTF,TGCAGCGTTGAAGCACGGAGGGGCTACACCTTC
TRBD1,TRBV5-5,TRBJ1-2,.,CASSLDRAYGYTF,TGTGCCAGCAGCTTAGACAGGGCTTATGGCTACACCTTC
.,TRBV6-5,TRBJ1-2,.,CASSYSTGGYTF,TGTGCCAGCAGTTACAGTACAGGGGGCTACACCTTC
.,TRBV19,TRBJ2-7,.,CASSSYTGPSSTYEQYF,TGTGCCAGTAGTTCGTATACTGGTCCATCGTCCACCTACGAGCAGTACTTC
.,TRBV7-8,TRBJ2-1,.,CASSLELLNEQFF,TGTGCCAGCAGCTTAGAACTCCTAAATGAGCAGTTCTTC
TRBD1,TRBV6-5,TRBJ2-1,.,CASRGRDRVGIEQFF,TGTGCCAGCAGGGGCCGGGACAGGGTGGGCATTGAGCAGTTCTTC
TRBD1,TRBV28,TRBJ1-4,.,CASSPLQGQGEKLFF,TGTGCCAGCAGTCCCCTACAGGGGCAGGGTGAAAAACTGTTTTTT
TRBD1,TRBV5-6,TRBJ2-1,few,CASSLEQVGGLDEQFF,TGTGCCAGCAGCTTGGAGCAGGTAGGGGGCTTAGATGAGCAGTTCTTC
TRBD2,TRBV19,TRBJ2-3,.,CASIGLAGGTSTDTQYF,TGTGCCAGTATTGGCCTAGCGGGGGGGACAAGCACAGATACGCAGTATTTT
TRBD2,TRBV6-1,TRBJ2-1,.,CASSVSSGRASRSYNEQFF,TGTGCCAGCAGTGTCTCCAGCGGGAGGGCCAGCCGTTCCTACAATGAGCAGTTCTTC
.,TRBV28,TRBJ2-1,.,CASRGAGLHYNEQFF,TGTGCCAGCAGGGGGGCAGGGCTCCACTACAATGAGCAGTTCTTC
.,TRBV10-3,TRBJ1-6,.,CAISPVSSYNSPLHF,TGTGCCATATCGCCGGTGAGCTCCTATAATTCACCCCTCCACTTT
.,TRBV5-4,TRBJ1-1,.,CASSLPAMNTEAFF,TGTGCCAGCAGCTTGCCAGCGATGAACACTGAAGCTTTCTTT
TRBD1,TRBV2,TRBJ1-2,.,CASSDQGAWGYTF,TGTGCCAGCAGTGACCAGGGGGCTTGGGGCTACACCTTC
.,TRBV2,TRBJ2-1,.,CASSEAGSSYNEQFF,TGTGCCAGCAGTGAAGCGGGGAGCTCCTACAATGAGCAGTTCTTC
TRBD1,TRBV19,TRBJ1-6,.,CASSRHRDRVSPLHF,TGTGCCAGTAGCCGACACAGGGACAGGGTTTCACCCCTCCACTTT
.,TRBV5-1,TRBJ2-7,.,CASSLGLGQYF,TGCGCCAGCAGCTTGGGACTGGGGCAGTACTTC
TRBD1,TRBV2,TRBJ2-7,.,CASRGRAWGQGTYEQYF,TGTGCCAGCAGGGGAAGAGCATGGGGACAGGGAACCTACGAGCAGTACTTC
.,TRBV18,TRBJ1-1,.,CASSPPGVGTEAFF,TGTGCCAGCTCACCACCAGGGGTGGGGACTGAAGCTTTCTTT
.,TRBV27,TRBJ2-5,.,CASRTKGWETQYF,TGTGCCAGCAGGACCAAGGGGTGGGAGACCCAGTACTTC
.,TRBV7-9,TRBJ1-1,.,CASRQGQMNTEAFF,TGTGCCAGCAGGCAAGGACAGATGAACACTGAAGCTTTCTTT